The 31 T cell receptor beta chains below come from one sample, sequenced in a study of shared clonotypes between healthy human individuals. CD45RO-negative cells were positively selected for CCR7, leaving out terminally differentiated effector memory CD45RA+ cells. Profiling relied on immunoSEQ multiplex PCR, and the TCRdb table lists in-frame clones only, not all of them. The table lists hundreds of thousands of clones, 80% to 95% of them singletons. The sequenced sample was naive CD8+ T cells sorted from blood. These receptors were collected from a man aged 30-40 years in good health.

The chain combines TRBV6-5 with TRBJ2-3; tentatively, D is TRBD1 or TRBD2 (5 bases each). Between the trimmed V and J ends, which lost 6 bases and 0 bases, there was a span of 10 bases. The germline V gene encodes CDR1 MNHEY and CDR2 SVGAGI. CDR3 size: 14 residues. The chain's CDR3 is CASSRDVSTDTQYF. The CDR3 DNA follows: TGTGCCAGCAGCCGGGACGTTAGCACAGATACGCAGTATTTT.

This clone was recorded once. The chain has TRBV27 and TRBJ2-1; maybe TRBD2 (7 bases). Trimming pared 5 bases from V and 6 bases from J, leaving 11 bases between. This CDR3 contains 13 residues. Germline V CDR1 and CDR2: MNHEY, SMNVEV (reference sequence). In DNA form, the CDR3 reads TGTGCCAGCAGTGGCGGGGGCCGCAATGAGCAGTTCTTC. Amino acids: CASSGGGRNEQFF.

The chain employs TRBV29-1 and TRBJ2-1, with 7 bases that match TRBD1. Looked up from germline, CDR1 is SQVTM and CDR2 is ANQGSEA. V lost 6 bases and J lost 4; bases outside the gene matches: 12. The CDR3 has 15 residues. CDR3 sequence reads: CSVQAMGTEYNEQFF. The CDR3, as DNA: TGCAGCGTCCAAGCGATGGGGACAGAGTACAATGAGCAGTTCTTC.

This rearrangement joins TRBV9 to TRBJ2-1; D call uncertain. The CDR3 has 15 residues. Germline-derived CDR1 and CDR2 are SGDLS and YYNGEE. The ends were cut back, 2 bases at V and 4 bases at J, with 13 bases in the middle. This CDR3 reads CASSVAAARYNEQFF. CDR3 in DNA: TGTGCCAGCAGCGTGGCCGCGGCTAGATACAATGAGCAGTTCTTC.

This CDR3 reads CASSYQGIGNTIYF. CDR3 nucleotide sequence: TGTGCCAGCAGTTACCAGGGAATAGGAAACACCATATATTTT. The chain recombines TRBV6-5 with TRBJ1-3; tentative D call: TRBD1 (5 bases). Trimming left V 2 bases short and J 4 bases short, with 9 bases between. The length of the CDR3 is 14 residues. Germline V CDR1 and CDR2: MNHEY, SVGAGI.

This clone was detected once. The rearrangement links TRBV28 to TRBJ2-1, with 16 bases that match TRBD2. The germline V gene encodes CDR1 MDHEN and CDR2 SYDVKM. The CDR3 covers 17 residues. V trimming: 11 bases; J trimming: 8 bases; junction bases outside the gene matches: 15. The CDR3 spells CACEPGTSGRGSDEQFF. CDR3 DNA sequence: TGTGCCTGTGAGCCCGGGACTAGCGGGAGGGGTTCAGATGAGCAGTTCTTC.

CDR3 region: CASSFFRMGKNEQYF. In nucleotides, the CDR3 is TGTGCCAGCAGCTTTTTTCGGATGGGAAAGAACGAGCAGTACTTC. The chain combines TRBV7-9 with TRBJ2-7; D call uncertain. CDR1 SEHNR and CDR2 FQNEAQ come from the germline V gene (reference sequence). This CDR3 comprises 15 residues. Trimming removed 3 bases at V and 5 bases at J, with 17 bases between.

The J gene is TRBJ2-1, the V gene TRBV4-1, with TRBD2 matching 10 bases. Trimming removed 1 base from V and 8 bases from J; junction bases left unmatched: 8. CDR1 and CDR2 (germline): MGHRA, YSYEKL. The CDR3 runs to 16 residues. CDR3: CASSQVWLAGADEQFF. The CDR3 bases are TGCGCCAGCAGCCAAGTCTGGCTAGCGGGAGCGGATGAGCAGTTCTTC.

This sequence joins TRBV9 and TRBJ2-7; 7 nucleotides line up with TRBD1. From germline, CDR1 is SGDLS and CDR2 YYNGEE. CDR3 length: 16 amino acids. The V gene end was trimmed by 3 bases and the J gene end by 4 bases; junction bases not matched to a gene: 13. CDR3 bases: TGTGCCAGCAGCGGGGGGTACAGGGGTTCCCTATACGAGCAGTACTTC. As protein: CASSGGYRGSLYEQYF.

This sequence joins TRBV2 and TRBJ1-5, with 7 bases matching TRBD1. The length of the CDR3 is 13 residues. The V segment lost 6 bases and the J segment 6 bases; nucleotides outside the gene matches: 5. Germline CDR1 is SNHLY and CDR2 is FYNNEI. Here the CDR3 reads CASRETGVQPQHF. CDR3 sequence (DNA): TGTGCCAGCAGGGAAACAGGGGTTCAGCCCCAGCATTTT.

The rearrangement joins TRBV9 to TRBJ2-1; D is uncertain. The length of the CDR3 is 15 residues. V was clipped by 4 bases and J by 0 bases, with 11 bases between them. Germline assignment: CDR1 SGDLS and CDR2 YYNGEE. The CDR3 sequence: CASSPFISSYNEQFF. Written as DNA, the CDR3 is TGTGCCAGCAGCCCTTTCATCTCCTCCTACAATGAGCAGTTCTTC.

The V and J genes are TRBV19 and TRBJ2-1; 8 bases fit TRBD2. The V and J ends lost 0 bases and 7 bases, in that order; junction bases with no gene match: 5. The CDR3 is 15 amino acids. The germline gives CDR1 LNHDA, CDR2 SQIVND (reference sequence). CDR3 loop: CASSIDSGRANEQFF. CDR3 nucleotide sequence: TGTGCCAGTAGTATAGATTCCGGGAGGGCGAATGAGCAGTTCTTC.

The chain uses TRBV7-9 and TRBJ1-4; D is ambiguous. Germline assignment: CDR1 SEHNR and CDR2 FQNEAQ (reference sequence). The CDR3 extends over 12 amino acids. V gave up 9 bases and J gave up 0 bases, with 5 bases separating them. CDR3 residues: CASHATNEKLFF. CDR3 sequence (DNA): TGTGCCAGTCATGCAACTAATGAAAAACTGTTTTTT.

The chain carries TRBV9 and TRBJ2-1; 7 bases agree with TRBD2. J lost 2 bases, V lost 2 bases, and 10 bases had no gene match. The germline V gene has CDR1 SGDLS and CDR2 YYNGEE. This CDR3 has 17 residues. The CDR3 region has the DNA TGTGCCAGCAGCGTCATTTCGGGGGAGGGTGCCTACAATGAGCAGTTCTTC. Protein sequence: CASSVISGEGAYNEQFF.

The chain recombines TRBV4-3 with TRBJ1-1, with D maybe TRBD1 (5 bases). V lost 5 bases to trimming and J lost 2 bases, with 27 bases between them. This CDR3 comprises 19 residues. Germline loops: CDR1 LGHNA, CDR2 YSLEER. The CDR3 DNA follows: TGCGCCAGCAGCAACGGGGGGAGGGGCCCAGAACTACGAAACACTGAAGCTTTCTTT. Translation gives CASSNGGRGPELRNTEAFF.

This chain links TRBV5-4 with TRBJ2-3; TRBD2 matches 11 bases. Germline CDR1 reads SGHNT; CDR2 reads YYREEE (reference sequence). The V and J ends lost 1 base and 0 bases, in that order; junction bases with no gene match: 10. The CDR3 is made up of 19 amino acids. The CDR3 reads CASSLTGTSGLLSTDTQYF. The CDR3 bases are TGTGCCAGCAGCTTGACCGGGACTAGCGGCCTCCTTAGCACAGATACGCAGTATTTT.

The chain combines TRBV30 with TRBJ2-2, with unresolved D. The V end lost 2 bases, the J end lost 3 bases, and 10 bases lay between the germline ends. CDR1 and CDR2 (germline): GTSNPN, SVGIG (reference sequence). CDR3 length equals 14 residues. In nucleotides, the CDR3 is TGTGCCTGGAGTTCCTCCGTGTACACCGGGGAGCTGTTTTTT. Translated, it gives CAWSSSVYTGELFF.

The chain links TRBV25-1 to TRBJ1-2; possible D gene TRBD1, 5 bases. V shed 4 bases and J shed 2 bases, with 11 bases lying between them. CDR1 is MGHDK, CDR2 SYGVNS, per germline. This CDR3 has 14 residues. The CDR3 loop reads CASSARDRNYGYTF. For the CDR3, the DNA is TGTGCCAGCAGTGCGCGGGACCGCAACTATGGCTACACCTTC.

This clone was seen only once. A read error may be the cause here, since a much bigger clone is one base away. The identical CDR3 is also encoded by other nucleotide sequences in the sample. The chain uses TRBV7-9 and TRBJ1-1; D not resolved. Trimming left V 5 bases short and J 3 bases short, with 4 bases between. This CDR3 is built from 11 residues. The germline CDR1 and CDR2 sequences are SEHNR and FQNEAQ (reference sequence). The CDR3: CASSRDTEAFF. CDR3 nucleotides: TGTGCCAGCAGCCGGGACACTGAAGCTTTCTTT.

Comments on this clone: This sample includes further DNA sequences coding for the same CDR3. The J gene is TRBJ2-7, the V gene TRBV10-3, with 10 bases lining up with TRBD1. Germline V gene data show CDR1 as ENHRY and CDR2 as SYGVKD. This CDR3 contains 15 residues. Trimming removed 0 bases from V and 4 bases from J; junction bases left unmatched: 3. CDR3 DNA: TGTGCCATCAGTGAGTCGGGGACAGGGGCTTACGAGCAGTACTTC. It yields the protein CAISESGTGAYEQYF.

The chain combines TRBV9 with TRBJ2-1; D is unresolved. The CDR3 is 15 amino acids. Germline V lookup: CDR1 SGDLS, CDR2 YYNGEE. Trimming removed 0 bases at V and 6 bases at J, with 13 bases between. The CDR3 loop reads CASSVVRRIGNEQFF. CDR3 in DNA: TGTGCCAGCAGCGTAGTGCGCAGAATTGGCAATGAGCAGTTCTTC.

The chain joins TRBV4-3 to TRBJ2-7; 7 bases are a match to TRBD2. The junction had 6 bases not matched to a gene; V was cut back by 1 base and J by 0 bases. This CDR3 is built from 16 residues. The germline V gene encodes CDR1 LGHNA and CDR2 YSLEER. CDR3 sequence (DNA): TGCGCCAGCAGCCAAGGGGCGGGCGGGAGCTCCTACGAGCAGTACTTC. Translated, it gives CASSQGAGGSSYEQYF.

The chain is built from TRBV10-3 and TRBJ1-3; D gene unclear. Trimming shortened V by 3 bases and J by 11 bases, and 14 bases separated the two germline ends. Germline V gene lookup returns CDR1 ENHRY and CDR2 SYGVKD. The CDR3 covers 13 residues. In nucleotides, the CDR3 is TGTGCCATCAGTGAACCGTACGGCGGGGCCATATATTTT. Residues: CAISEPYGGAIYF.

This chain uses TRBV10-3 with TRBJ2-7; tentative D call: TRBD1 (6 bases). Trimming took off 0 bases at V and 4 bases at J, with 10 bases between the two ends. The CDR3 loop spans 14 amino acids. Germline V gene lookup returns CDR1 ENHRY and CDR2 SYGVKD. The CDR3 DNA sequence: TGTGCCATCAGTGAGTCTACAGGGTGGTACGAGCAGTACTTC. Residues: CAISESTGWYEQYF.

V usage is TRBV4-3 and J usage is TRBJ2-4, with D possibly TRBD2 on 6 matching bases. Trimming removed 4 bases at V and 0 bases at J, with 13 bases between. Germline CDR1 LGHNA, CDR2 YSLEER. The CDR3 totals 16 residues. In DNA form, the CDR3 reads TGCGCCAGCAGCCCGCGTAGCGGACTAGCCAAAAACATTCAGTACTTC. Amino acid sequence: CASSPRSGLAKNIQYF.

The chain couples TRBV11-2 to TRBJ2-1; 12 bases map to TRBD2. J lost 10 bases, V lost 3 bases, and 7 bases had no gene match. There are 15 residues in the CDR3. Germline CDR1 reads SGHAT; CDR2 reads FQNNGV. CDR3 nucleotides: TGTGCCAGCAGCTTCCTAGCGGGAGGGCCGGGGGAGCAGTTCTTC. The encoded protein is CASSFLAGGPGEQFF.

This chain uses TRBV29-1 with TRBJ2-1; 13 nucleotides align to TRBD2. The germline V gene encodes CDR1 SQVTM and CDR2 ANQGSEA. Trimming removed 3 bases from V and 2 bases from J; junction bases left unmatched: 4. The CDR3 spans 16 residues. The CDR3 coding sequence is TGCAGCGTTGACGCAACTAGCGGGAGGGCCTACAATGAGCAGTTCTTC. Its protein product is CSVDATSGRAYNEQFF.

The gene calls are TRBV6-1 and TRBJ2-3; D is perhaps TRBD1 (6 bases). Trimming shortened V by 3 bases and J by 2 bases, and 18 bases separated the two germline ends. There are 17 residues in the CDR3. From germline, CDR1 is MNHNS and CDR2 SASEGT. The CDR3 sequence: CASSENPGVRVTDTQYF. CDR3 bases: TGTGCCAGCAGTGAGAATCCAGGGGTTCGAGTCACAGATACGCAGTATTTT.

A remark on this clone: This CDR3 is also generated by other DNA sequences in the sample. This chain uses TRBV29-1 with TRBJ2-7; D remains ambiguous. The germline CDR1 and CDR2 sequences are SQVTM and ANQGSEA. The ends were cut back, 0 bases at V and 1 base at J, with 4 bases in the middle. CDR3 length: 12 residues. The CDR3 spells CSVEDQSYEQYF. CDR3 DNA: TGCAGCGTTGAAGATCAGTCCTACGAGCAGTACTTC.

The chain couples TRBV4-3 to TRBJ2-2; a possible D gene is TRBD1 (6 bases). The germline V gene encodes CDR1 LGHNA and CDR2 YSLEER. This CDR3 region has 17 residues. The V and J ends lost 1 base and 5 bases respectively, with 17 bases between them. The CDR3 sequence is CASSQAGRDTRTGELFF. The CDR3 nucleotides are TGCGCCAGCAGCCAAGCTGGCAGGGACACTAGGACCGGGGAGCTGTTTTTT.

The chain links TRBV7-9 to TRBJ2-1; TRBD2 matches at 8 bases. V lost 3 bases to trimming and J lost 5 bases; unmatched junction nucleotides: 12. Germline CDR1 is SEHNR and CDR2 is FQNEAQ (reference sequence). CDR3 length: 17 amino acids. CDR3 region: CASSFIPSGRTDNEQFF. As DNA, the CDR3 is TGTGCCAGCAGCTTCATTCCAAGCGGGAGAACTGACAATGAGCAGTTCTTC.